The entry below describes one TCR beta chain. Its antigen remains unidentified. The CDR3 length is 14 residues. With V trimmed by 5 bases and J by 6 bases, 8 bases remained unmatched. Germline CDR1 and CDR2: SGHRS and YFSETQ. This specimen belongs to a study of cytomegalovirus exposure and HLA in healthy donors. Study conclusions and caveats: Three CMV-associated chains proved CMV antigen-specific in vitro.

It was with 60 Vbeta and 13 Jbeta primers that the PCR ran. Source study methods: About 11 million of 80 million to 85 million unique TCR beta chains were shared, per a later count. TCRdb's copy holds only in-frame clones and misses some; the assay was immunoSEQ multiplex PCR. V, J and clone size are those of that table, while D and trimming were read from the DNA. The table shows 60,000 to 85,000 clones, with around 81% occurring only once. The clonotype originates from a man aged 40-49 years in good health and CMV-seronegative. Sequencing was performed on PBMCs. The chain employs TRBV5-1 and TRBJ2-7; 10 bases map to TRBD1. CDR3 sequence (DNA): TGCGCCAGCAGTTTAAGCGGACAGGGGGGCGAGCAGTACTTC. Amino acids: CASSLSGQGGEQYF.